This T cell receptor (beta chain) stems from a study of cytomegalovirus exposure and HLA in healthy donors. CDR3 length: 12 residues. Deletions cut 3 bases from V and 2 bases from J, with 5 bases between. Germline V CDR1 and CDR2: SGHTA, FQGNSA. Study-level points and caveats: When presence/absence was analysed, sequencing depth was taken to be roughly uniform across donors.

For this clone: Its antigen is unidentified.

The PCR had 60 Vbeta and 13 Jbeta primers. The assay was immunoSEQ multiplex PCR, and TCRdb's table has in-frame clones only and misses some. The sample has approximately 97,000 clones; around 77% are singletons. V usage is TRBV7-2 and J usage is TRBJ2-7; D gene uncertain. Sequenced material: PBMCs. The TCR comes from a male donor in good health and CMV-seropositive. CDR3 DNA: TGTGCCAGCAGCTTTCGAGCCTACGAGCAGTACTTC. This gives the protein CASSFRAYEQYF.